Listed below are T cell receptor beta chains from one sample, sequenced in a study of blood T cells in healthy people across ages. TCRdb re-called the 5' RACE reads with MiXCR, one entry per CDR3 protein. The profile shows 850,000 to 1,300,000 distinct CDR3 sequences, 40% to 45% of them singletons. The sample comprised blood. Every receptor here comes from a woman aged 55-75 years in good health. Each CDR3 is given with its conserved first and last residue. The D gene is left open where the match is weak. Expanded clones are given a class, and other clones once, few, many or no size at all.

J,V,D,size,DNA,CDR3
TRBJ2-7,TRBV20-1,TRBD2,NA,TGCAGTGCAAAGCGGGAGGCTGATGAGCAGTACTTC,CSAKREADEQYF
TRBJ2-7,TRBV7-9,NA,few,TGTGCCAGCATCCCAACAGGTTTCCACGAGCAGTACTTC,CASIPTGFHEQYF
TRBJ2-7,TRBV20-1,NA,few,TGCAGTGCTGGAGGTCTGAAGGACGAGCAGTACTTC,CSAGGLKDEQYF
TRBJ1-1,TRBV20-1,NA,NA,TGCAGTGCCCCAACCCGACGAGGGACAGCTTTCTTT,CSAPTRRGTAFF
TRBJ2-5,TRBV7-9,NA,NA,TGTGCCAGCACTGGTGCCGGACACAATGAGCAGTACTTC,CASTGAGHNEQYF
TRBJ2-1,TRBV14,TRBD1,NA,TGTGCCAGCAGCCAGTTGGGACAGGGGGCCTACAATGAGCAGTTCTTC,CASSQLGQGAYNEQFF
TRBJ2-7,TRBV11-1,TRBD2,NA,TGTGCCAGCAGCTTCGATAGCGGGAGTTGGACTGAGCAGTACTTC,CASSFDSGSWTEQYF
TRBJ2-5,TRBV20-1,NA,few,TGCAGTGCGGAACTGAGGAGGGGTGGTGAGACCCAGTACTTC,CSAELRRGGETQYF
TRBJ2-7,TRBV5-1,NA,few,TGCGCCAGCAGCTTGAGGCGGGGACCCTACGAGCAGTACTTC,CASSLRRGPYEQYF
TRBJ2-7,TRBV21-1,NA,NA,TGTGCCAGTCATTTCAGACTGAAGGGTTACGAGCAGTACTTC,CASHFRLKGYEQYF
TRBJ1-1,TRBV7-9,NA,few,TGTGCCAGCAGCCCCGGGACACTGAACACTGAAGCTTTCTTT,CASSPGTLNTEAFF